The 12 T cell receptor beta chains below all came from one sample that was sequenced in a study of PD-L1 blockade in urothelial cancer. Only in-frame clones appear in the TCRdb table, and some are missing; sequencing was by immunoSEQ multiplex PCR. This repertoire shows 60,000 to 85,000 clones, roughly 90% found once; its top ten account for around 5%. The material was PBMCs, obtained around atezolizumab (anti-PD-L1) treatment. The receptors were sampled from a woman aged 70-85 years with urothelial cancer.

This clone was recorded once. The chain couples TRBV28 to TRBJ1-5, with TRBD1 as a possible D gene (5 bases). The CDR3 length is 18 residues. Trimming left V 4 bases short and J 0 bases short, with 19 bases between. Per germline, CDR1 MDHEN and CDR2 SYDVKM. CDR3 DNA sequence: TGTGCCAGCAGTTCCCGCGGGACGGGGATTTATAGCAATCAGCCCCAGCATTTT. Its protein is CASSSRGTGIYSNQPQHF.

The chain employs TRBV6-6 and TRBJ2-5; D uncertain. Per the germline V gene, CDR1 is MNHNY and CDR2 is SVGAGI (reference sequence). V gave up 2 bases and J gave up 1 base, with 8 bases separating them. CDR3 length: 14 residues. The CDR3 is CASSYPGSQETQYF. The CDR3 nucleotides are TGTGCCAGCAGTTACCCTGGCAGCCAAGAGACCCAGTACTTC.

The chain recombines TRBV2 with TRBJ2-2; D remains ambiguous. CDR1 SNHLY and CDR2 FYNNEI come from the germline V gene. V was shortened by 4 bases and J by 7 bases, with 10 bases between the two germline ends. CDR3 size: 13 residues. This CDR3 is CASSGGAVGELFF. The CDR3 nucleotides read TGTGCCAGCAGTGGTGGAGCTGTCGGGGAGCTGTTTTTT.

The chain has TRBV18 and TRBJ2-3; D ambiguous. The CDR3 runs to 14 residues. The ends were cut back, 6 bases at V and 2 bases at J, with 12 bases in the middle. The germline gives CDR1 KGHSH, CDR2 LQKENI. The CDR3 DNA reads as TGTGCCAGCTCCACAGCTCAGTTCACAGATACGCAGTATTTT. The encoded protein is CASSTAQFTDTQYF.

V usage is TRBV25-1 and J usage is TRBJ2-5; 14 bases fit TRBD2. CDR1 and CDR2 from the germline V gene are MGHDK and SYGVNS. V lost 2 bases and J lost 4; bases outside the gene matches: 9. This CDR3 region has 18 residues. The CDR3 here is CASSEASPGLAGVETQYF. CDR3 DNA: TGTGCCAGCAGTGAAGCATCCCCGGGACTAGCGGGAGTAGAGACCCAGTACTTC.

This clone was seen just once. The chain recombines TRBV19 with TRBJ2-2, with TRBD2 matching over 7 bases. V dropped 7 bases and J dropped 6; count of bases not matched to a gene: 11. The CDR3 length is 15 residues. Per the germline V gene, CDR1 is LNHDA and CDR2 is SQIVND (reference sequence). The CDR3: CASTRLAGAAGELFF. Here the CDR3 DNA reads TGTGCCAGTACCCGTCTGGCGGGAGCAGCCGGGGAGCTGTTTTTT.

V is TRBV18 and J is TRBJ2-5; D may be TRBD2 (5 bases). Germline lookup yields CDR1 KGHSH and CDR2 LQKENI. The V end was cut by 0 bases, the J end by 5 bases, with 7 bases between. The CDR3 runs to 13 residues. The CDR3 DNA sequence: TGTGCCAGCTCACCACCGGGAGTCGAGACCCAGTACTTC. Translated: CASSPPGVETQYF. The full variable domain, in which reference TRBV18 and TRBJ2-5 provide the parts outside the CDR3, is NAGVMQNPRHLVRRRGQEARLRCSPMKGHSHVYWYRQLPEEGLKFMVYLQKENIIDESGMPKERFSAEFPKEGPSILRIQQVVRGDSAAYFCASSPPGVETQYFGPGTRLLVL.

Regarding this clone: The sample holds other DNA sequences that translate to the same CDR3. The rearrangement links TRBV5-1 to TRBJ2-1, with TRBD2 matching 15 bases. Germline-derived CDR1 and CDR2 are SGHRS and YFSETQ. The CDR3 is made up of 17 amino acids. V lost 0 bases, J lost 5 bases, and 3 bases stayed unmatched. CDR3 nucleotides: TGCGCCAGCAGCTTGGGGGGACTAGCGGGGGGCAACAATGAGCAGTTCTTC. Its protein product is CASSLGGLAGGNNEQFF.

The chain combines TRBV7-3 with TRBJ2-7, with 14 bases matching TRBD2. The CDR3 loop spans 16 amino acids. Trimming took 0 bases from V and 3 from J; bases not matched to a gene: 1. The germline CDR1 and CDR2 sequences are SGHTA and FQGTGA. The CDR3 DNA reads TGTGCCAGCAGCTTAACGGGGACTAGCGGGAGCTACGAGCAGTACTTC. Protein: CASSLTGTSGSYEQYF.

CDR3 coding DNA: TGCGCCAGCAGCTCTGGACAGGGGGGAGATGAAAAACTGTTTTTT. It specifies CASSSGQGGDEKLFF. This sequence joins TRBV5-1 and TRBJ1-4; TRBD1 matches at 10 bases. CDR3 length: 15 residues. The germline gives CDR1 SGHRS, CDR2 YFSETQ. Losses at the gene ends were 3 bases for V and 6 bases for J; bases not matched to a gene: 5.

The V and J genes are TRBV27 and TRBJ2-7, with 8 nucleotides matching TRBD2. Trimming removed 0 bases from V and 2 bases from J; junction bases left unmatched: 6. Germline V gives CDR1 MNHEY, CDR2 SMNVEV (reference sequence). The CDR3 is made up of 16 amino acids. As DNA, the CDR3 is TGTGCCAGCAGTTTATCTCCCCCTAGCGGGCCCTACGAGCAGTACTTC. Its translation: CASSLSPPSGPYEQYF.

This clone was observed a single time. This chain links TRBV19 with TRBJ1-1, with 8 bases that match TRBD1. CDR3 length: 12 residues. In germline, CDR1 is LNHDA, CDR2 SQIVND (reference sequence). V gave up 9 bases and J gave up 4 bases; unmatched junction bases: 4. CDR3 bases: TGTGCCAGCAGGGGGCCGAGCACTGAAGCTTTCTTT. Amino acid sequence: CASRGPSTEAFF.